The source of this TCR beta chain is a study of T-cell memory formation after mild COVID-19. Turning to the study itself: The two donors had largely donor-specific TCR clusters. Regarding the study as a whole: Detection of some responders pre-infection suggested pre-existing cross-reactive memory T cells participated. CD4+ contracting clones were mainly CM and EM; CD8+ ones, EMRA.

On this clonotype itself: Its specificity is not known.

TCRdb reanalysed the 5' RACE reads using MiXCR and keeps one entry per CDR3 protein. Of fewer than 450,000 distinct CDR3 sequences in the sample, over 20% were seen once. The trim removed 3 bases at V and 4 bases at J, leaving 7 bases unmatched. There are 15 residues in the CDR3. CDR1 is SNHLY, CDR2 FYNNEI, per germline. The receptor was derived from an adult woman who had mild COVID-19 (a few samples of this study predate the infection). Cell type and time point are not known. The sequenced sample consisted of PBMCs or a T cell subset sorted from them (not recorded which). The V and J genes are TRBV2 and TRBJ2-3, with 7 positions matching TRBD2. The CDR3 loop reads CASSDSREGADTQYF. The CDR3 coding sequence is TGTGCCAGCAGTGACTCCAGGGAGGGAGCAGATACGCAGTATTTT.